In its sample, the clone carrying this T cell receptor (beta chain) was seen many times. The antigen remains undetermined. These data belong to a study of early T cells in non-severe SARS-CoV-2 infection. Study context: Unpaired chains resulted from sequencing bulk RNA of unsorted whole blood.

Study conclusions and caveats: Anti-spike CD8 responses were favored by VDJdb matching, which missed private and CD4 specificities.

The TCR library protocol attached unique molecular identifiers to the individual cDNA molecules. TCRdb called the 5' RACE reads again in MiXCR, with one record for every CDR3 protein. The table records approximately 66,000 distinct CDR3 sequences, 13% of them present only once. The specimen sequenced was whole blood. The receptor was derived from an adult who was a healthcare worker with PCR-confirmed SARS-CoV-2 infection or an uninfected control (not recorded which).

CDR3 nucleotides: TGTGCCAGTAGTAGCCAGGGACGGGGCTTTAATGAAAAACTGTTTTTT. Protein sequence: CASSSQGRGFNEKLFF. This chain connects TRBV19 to TRBJ1-4; possible D gene TRBD1, 5 bases. The ends were cut back, 4 bases at V and 4 bases at J, with 16 bases in the middle. Germline loops: CDR1 LNHDA, CDR2 SQIVND (reference sequence). This CDR3 spans 16 amino acids.